These 18 T cell receptor beta chains came from one sample sequenced in a study of cytomegalovirus exposure and HLA in healthy donors. Amplification used 60 Vbeta primers and 13 Jbeta primers. TCRdb's table, derived via immunoSEQ multiplex PCR, lists solely in-frame clones and lacks some. This sample has roughly 120,000 clones, with about 80% found just once. The material sequenced was PBMCs. The receptors here all came from a young woman in good health and CMV-seropositive.

CDR3 residues: CASSVQGTYSPLHF. CDR3 nucleotides: TGTGCCAGCAGTGTGCAGGGTACTTATTCACCCCTCCACTTT. The chain employs TRBV2 and TRBJ1-6; perhaps TRBD1 as D (5 bases). This CDR3 has 14 amino acids. The germline V and J ends were trimmed by 4 bases and 8 bases, with 12 bases remaining between them. CDR1 SNHLY and CDR2 FYNNEI come from the germline V gene.

This chain connects TRBV6-1 to TRBJ2-5, with D possibly being TRBD1 (5 bases). The J call may be in error: the DNA end matches TRBJ2-7 better. CDR3 length: 15 residues. The germline CDR1 and CDR2 sequences are MNHNS and SASEGT. The CDR3 nucleotides read TGTGCCAGCAGTGAAGCTTGGGCAGGGCGGTACGAGCAGTACTTC. Translating gives CASSEAWAGRYEQYF.

This clone was counted a few times. DNA for the CDR3: TGTGCCAGCAGCTTAAATGGCGGGTGGCTCCGGGAGACCCAGTACTTC. The encoded protein is CASSLNGGWLRETQYF. The V gene is TRBV7-3, the J gene TRBJ2-5, with D maybe TRBD2 (5 bases). With 1 base removed from V and 5 bases from J, the gap between germline ends came to 17 bases. CDR1 is SGHTA, CDR2 FQGTGA, per germline. This CDR3 is 16 amino acids long.

The chain links TRBV11-2 to TRBJ1-6, with TRBD1 matching 7 bases. The V and J ends lost 0 bases and 9 bases, in that order; junction bases with no gene match: 11. In germline, CDR1 is SGHAT, CDR2 FQNNGV. The CDR3 runs 17 residues. DNA of the CDR3: TGTGCCAGCAGCTTAGATCAATGGGCAGGGGGTGGTTCACCCCTCCACTTT. The encoded protein is CASSLDQWAGGGSPLHF.

This chain connects TRBV14 to TRBJ2-3; the match to TRBD2 covers 8 bases. Germline assignment: CDR1 SGHDN and CDR2 FVKESK. V lost 6 bases, J lost 3 bases, and 17 bases stayed unmatched. CDR3 length equals 18 residues. This CDR3 is CASSPFIGSGRPTDTQYF. Written as DNA, the CDR3 is TGTGCCAGCAGTCCATTTATAGGCAGCGGGAGACCTACAGATACGCAGTATTTT.

The chain employs TRBV7-3 and TRBJ1-1; 8 nucleotides align to TRBD1. There are 15 residues in the CDR3. Trimming cost V 6 bases and J 3 bases; bases outside gene matches: 9. Per germline, CDR1 SGHTA and CDR2 FQGTGA. The CDR3 DNA is TGTGCCAGCAGTCGATCCAGGGGGCGCGACACTGAAGCTTTCTTT. Protein product: CASSRSRGRDTEAFF.

The chain recombines TRBV11-1 with TRBJ2-5; 7 nucleotides match TRBD2. CDR1 is SGHAT, CDR2 FQDESV, per germline (reference sequence). CDR3 length: 13 residues. The J segment lost 1 base and the V segment lost 5 bases, leaving 1 base of the junction unmatched. CDR3 residues: CASSAGAQETQYF. CDR3 nucleotides: TGTGCCAGCAGCGCGGGAGCCCAAGAGACCCAGTACTTC.

This chain connects TRBV10-1 to TRBJ2-7, with 8 bases lining up with TRBD1. Germline lookup yields CDR1 WNHNN and CDR2 SYGVQD (reference sequence). Unmatched junction bases numbered 9, after V lost 5 bases and J lost 3 bases. The CDR3 has 15 residues. The CDR3 DNA reads TGCGCCAGCAGTCCTAACAGGGGGAACCACTACGAGCAGTACTTC. Residues: CASSPNRGNHYEQYF.

V is TRBV6-5 and J is TRBJ2-1; perhaps TRBD2 as D (6 bases). This CDR3 region has 13 residues. Per germline, CDR1 MNHEY and CDR2 SVGAGI. V was clipped by 5 bases and J by 9 bases, with 14 bases between them. This CDR3 is CASSLVRGSEQFF. The CDR3 DNA is TGTGCCAGCAGTCTCGTTCGGGGGAGTGAGCAGTTCTTC.

The chain couples TRBV5-1 to TRBJ1-2, with 10 positions matching TRBD1. Germline CDR1 SGHRS, CDR2 YFSETQ. The CDR3 runs to 16 residues. J lost 7 bases, V lost 1 base, and 10 bases had no gene match. The CDR3 loop reads CASSLLGQGFWGGYTF. CDR3 nucleotides: TGCGCCAGCAGCTTGCTGGGACAGGGGTTTTGGGGTGGCTACACCTTC.

This chain links TRBV6-1 with TRBJ1-1; D is possibly TRBD1 (5 bases). The CDR3 runs 16 residues. Per germline, CDR1 MNHNS and CDR2 SASEGT. Between the trimmed V and J ends, which lost 4 bases and 2 bases, there was a span of 17 bases. The CDR3 region is CASSGFGGATNTEAFF. The CDR3 DNA reads as TGTGCCAGCAGTGGCTTTGGAGGGGCGACTAACACTGAAGCTTTCTTT.

The V call is TRBV6-6, the J call TRBJ1-5; perhaps TRBD1 as D (5 bases). Trimming shortened V by 7 bases and J by 2 bases, and 12 bases separated the two germline ends. The CDR3 has 14 amino acids. The germline V gene encodes CDR1 MNHNY and CDR2 SVGAGI (reference sequence). The CDR3: CASNPAGGNQPQHF. CDR3 coding DNA: TGTGCCAGCAACCCCGCGGGGGGCAATCAGCCCCAGCATTTT.

There are a few counts of this clone. The rearrangement joins TRBV4-2 to TRBJ2-3; 7 positions match TRBD2. Germline V CDR1 and CDR2: LGHNA, YNFKEQ. CDR3 length: 16 residues. The junction had 6 bases not matched to a gene; V was cut back by 3 bases and J by 0 bases. The CDR3 region has the DNA TGTGCCAGCAGCCAGTTGGGACTAACTAGCACAGATACGCAGTATTTT. Its translation is CASSQLGLTSTDTQYF.

V usage is TRBV4-1 and J usage is TRBJ2-7, with 9 bases identical to TRBD2. Germline assignment: CDR1 MGHRA and CDR2 YSYEKL. V trimming: 1 base; J trimming: 4 bases; junction bases outside the gene matches: 8. The CDR3 spans 16 residues. CDR3 DNA sequence: TGCGCCAGCAGCCAAGGGGGTAGCGGGAGTTTGTACGAGCAGTACTTC. Amino acid sequence: CASSQGGSGSLYEQYF.

This clone was seen only a few times. The genes are TRBV29-1 and TRBJ2-1, with D possibly matching TRBD2 (6 bases). Germline CDR1 and CDR2: SQVTM and ANQGSEA. CDR3 length: 13 residues. CDR3 coding DNA: TGCACCCTTGGGGACCCGACGGAGGGTGAGCAGTTCTTC. This codes for CTLGDPTEGEQFF.

The CDR3 is CASSGWDMNTEAFF. DNA of the CDR3: TGTGCCAGCAGCGGGTGGGACATGAACACTGAAGCTTTCTTT. J is TRBJ1-1 and V is TRBV7-9; possibly TRBD1 for D (6 bases). This CDR3 contains 14 residues. The V gene lost 5 bases and the J gene lost 0 bases, with 10 bases spanning the gap. Germline V gene data show CDR1 as SEHNR and CDR2 as FQNEAQ (reference sequence).

This chain uses TRBV6-5 with TRBJ1-2; D is undetermined. Germline CDR1 MNHEY, CDR2 SVGAGI. V lost 6 bases and J lost 4, with 6 bases in between. The CDR3 sequence is 11 residues long. The DNA of the CDR3 is TGTGCCAGCAGGACAATCTATGGCTACACCTTC. Residues: CASRTIYGYTF.

The chain joins TRBV5-1 to TRBJ1-1, with a tentative D call TRBD1 (5 bases). Germline CDR1 and CDR2: SGHRS and YFSETQ. The V and J ends lost 4 bases and 4 bases respectively, with 8 bases between them. This CDR3 has 12 residues. The CDR3 protein is CASSGRGTEAFF. CDR3 nucleotides: TGCGCCAGCAGCGGTAGGGGCACTGAAGCTTTCTTT.